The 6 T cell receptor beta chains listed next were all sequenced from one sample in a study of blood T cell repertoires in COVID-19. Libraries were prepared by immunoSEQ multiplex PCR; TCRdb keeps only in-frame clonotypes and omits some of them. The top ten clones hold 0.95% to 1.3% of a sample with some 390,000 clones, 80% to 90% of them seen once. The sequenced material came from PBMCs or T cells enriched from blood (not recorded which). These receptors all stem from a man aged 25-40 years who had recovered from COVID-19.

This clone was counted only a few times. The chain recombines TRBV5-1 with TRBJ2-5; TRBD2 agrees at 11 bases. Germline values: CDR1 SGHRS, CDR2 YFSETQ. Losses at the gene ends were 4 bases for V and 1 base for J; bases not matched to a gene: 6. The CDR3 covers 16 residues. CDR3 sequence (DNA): TGCGCCAGCAGCCGACTAGCGGGGACTAGCCAAGAGACCCAGTACTTC. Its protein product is CASSRLAGTSQETQYF.

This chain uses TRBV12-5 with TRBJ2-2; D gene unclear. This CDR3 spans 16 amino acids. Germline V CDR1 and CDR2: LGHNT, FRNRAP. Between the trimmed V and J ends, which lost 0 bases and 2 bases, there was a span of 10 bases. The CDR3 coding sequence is TGTGCTAGTGGTTTGGTACTGGGCAGAAACACCGGGGAGCTGTTTTTT. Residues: CASGLVLGRNTGELFF.

CDR3 protein: CASSTVAGGSNEQYF. DNA of the CDR3: TGCGCCAGCAGCACCGTAGCGGGAGGGAGCAACGAGCAGTACTTC. J is TRBJ2-7 and V is TRBV5-1; TRBD2 agrees at 11 bases. With V trimmed by 4 bases and J by 5 bases, 8 bases remained unmatched. Germline V lookup: CDR1 SGHRS, CDR2 YFSETQ. The CDR3 has 15 residues.

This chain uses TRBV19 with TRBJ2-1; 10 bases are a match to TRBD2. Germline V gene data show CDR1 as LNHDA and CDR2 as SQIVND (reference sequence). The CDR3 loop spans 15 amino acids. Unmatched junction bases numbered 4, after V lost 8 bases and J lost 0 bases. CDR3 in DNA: TGTGCCAGTTCAGAGCGGGAGGGCTCCTACAATGAGCAGTTCTTC. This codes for CASSEREGSYNEQFF.

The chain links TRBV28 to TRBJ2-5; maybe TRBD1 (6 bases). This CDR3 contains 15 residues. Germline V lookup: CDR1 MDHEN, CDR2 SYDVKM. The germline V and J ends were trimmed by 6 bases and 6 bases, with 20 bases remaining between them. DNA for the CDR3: TGTGCCAGCAGCCTCGGCGCAGGGGTGGTAAAGACCCAGTACTTC. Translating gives CASSLGAGVVKTQYF. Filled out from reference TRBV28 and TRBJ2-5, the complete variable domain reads DVKVTQSSRYLVKRTGEKVFLECVQDMDHENMFWYRQDPGLGLRLIYFSYDVKMKEKGDIPEGYSVSREKKERFSLILESASTNQTSMYLCASSLGAGVVKTQYFGPGTRLLVL.

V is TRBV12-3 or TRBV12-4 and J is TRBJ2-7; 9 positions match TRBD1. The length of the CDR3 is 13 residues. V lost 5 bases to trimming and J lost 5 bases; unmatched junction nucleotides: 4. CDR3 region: CASSRDRVHEQYF. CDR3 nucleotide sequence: TGTGCCAGCAGTAGGGACAGGGTTCACGAGCAGTACTTC.